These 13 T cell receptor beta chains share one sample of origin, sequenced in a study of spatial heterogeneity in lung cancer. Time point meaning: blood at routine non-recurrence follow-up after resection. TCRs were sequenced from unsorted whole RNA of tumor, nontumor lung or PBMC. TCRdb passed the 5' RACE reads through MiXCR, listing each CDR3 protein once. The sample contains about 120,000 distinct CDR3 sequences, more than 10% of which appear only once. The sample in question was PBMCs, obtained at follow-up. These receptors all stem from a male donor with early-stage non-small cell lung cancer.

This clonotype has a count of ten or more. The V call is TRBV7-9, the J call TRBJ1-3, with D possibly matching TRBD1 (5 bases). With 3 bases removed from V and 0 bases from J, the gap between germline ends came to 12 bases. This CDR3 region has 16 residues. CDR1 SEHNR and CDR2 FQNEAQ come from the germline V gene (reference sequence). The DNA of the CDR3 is TGTGCCAGCAGCTTGGGACCGGATCTCTCTGGAAACACCATATATTTT. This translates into CASSLGPDLSGNTIYF.

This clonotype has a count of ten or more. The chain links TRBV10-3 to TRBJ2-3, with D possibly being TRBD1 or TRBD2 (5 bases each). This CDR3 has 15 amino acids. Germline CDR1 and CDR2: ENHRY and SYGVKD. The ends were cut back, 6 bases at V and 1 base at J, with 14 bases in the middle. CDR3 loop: CAIRGTTRRTDTQYF. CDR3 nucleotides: TGTGCCATCAGGGGGACGACGCGCCGCACAGATACGCAGTATTTT.

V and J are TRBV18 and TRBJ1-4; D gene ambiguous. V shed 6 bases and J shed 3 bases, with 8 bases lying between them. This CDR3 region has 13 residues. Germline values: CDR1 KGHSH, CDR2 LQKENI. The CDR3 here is CASSLMANEKLFF. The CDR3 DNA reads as TGTGCCAGCTCTCTGATGGCTAATGAAAAACTGTTTTTT.

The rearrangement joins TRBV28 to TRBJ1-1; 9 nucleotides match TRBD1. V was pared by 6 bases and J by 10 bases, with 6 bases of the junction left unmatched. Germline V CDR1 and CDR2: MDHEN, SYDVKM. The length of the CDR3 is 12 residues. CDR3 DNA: TGTGCCAGCAGGGGGACAGGGTTTTCAGCTTTCTTT. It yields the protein CASRGTGFSAFF.

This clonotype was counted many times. CDR3 coding DNA: TGTGCCAGCAACAGGTTTCAAGCGGGATCCTACGAGCAGTACTTC. As protein: CASNRFQAGSYEQYF. The chain is built from TRBV7-2 and TRBJ2-7; TRBD2 matches 7 bases. The germline gives CDR1 SGHTA, CDR2 FQGNSA. Unmatched junction bases numbered 10, after V lost 7 bases and J lost 1 base. CDR3 size: 15 residues.

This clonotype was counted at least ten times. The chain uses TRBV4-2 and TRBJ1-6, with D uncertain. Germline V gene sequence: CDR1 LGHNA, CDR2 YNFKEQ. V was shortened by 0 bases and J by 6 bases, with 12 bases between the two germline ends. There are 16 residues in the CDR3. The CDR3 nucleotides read TGTGCCAGCAGCCAAGATCTAGGTTTTGCTAATTCACCCCTCCACTTT. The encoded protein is CASSQDLGFANSPLHF.

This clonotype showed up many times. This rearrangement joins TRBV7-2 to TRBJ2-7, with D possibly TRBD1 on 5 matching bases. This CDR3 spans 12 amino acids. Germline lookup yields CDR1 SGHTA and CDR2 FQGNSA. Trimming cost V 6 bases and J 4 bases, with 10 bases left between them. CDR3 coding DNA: TGTGCCAGCAGGCGACAGAGTTACGAGCAGTACTTC. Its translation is CASRRQSYEQYF.

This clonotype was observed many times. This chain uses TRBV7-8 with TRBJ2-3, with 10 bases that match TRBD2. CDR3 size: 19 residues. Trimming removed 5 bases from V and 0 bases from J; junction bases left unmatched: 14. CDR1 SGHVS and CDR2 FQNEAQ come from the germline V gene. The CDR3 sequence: CASSPRLSGGAASTDTQYF. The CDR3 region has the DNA TGTGCCAGCAGCCCCCGTTTGAGCGGGGGGGCTGCTAGCACAGATACGCAGTATTTT.

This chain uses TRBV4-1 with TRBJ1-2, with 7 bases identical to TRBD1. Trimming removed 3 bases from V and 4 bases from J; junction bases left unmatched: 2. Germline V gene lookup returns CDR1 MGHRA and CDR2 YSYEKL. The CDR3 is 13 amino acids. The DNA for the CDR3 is TGCGCCAGCAGCCAGACAGGGCTCTATGGCTACACCTTC. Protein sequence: CASSQTGLYGYTF.

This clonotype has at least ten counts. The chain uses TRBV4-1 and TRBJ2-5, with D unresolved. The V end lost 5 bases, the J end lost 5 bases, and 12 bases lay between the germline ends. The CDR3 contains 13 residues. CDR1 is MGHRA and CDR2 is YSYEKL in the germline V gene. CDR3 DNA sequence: TGCGCCAGCAGCGTTTCCCCGACGGAGACCCAGTACTTC. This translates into CASSVSPTETQYF.

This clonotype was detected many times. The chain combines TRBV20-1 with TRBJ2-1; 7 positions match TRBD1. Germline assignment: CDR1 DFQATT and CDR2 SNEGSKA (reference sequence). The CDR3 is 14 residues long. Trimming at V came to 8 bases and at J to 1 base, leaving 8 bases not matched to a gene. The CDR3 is CSSQGGTSYNEQFF. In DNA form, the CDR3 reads TGCAGTTCACAAGGGGGCACTTCCTACAATGAGCAGTTCTTC.

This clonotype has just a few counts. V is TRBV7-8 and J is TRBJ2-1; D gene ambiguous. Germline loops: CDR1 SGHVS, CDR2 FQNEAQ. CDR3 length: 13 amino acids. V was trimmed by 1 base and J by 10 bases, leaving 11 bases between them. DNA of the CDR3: TGTGCCAGCAGCTTAGGGGGTGGCGAGGAGCAGTTCTTC. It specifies CASSLGGGEEQFF.

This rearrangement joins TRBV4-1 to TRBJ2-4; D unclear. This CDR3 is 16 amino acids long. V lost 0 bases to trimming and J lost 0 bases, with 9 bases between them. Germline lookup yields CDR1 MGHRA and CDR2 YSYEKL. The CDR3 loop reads CASSQDPILAKNIQYF. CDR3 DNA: TGCGCCAGCAGCCAAGATCCGATTCTAGCCAAAAACATTCAGTACTTC.